Each of the 14 T cell receptor beta chains below was sequenced from the same sample in a study of blood T cell repertoires in COVID-19. TCRdb keeps only in-frame clones here, not all; method: immunoSEQ multiplex PCR. The table shows around 170,000 clones, with 70% to 90% occurring only once. The sample comprised peripheral blood. Receptors were obtained from a woman between 25 and 40 years old with acute or convalescent COVID-19.

V and J are TRBV6-5 and TRBJ2-7; D not certain. V lost 8 bases, J lost 1 base, and 15 bases lay in between. Germline V gene sequence: CDR1 MNHEY, CDR2 SVGAGI. This CDR3 has 14 amino acids. CDR3 sequence (DNA): TGTGCCAGCCTGAAGAGCGCCCTATCCTACGAGCAGTACTTC. Its translation: CASLKSALSYEQYF.

The V gene is TRBV5-1, the J gene TRBJ2-1; 7 positions match TRBD2. The CDR3 is 16 amino acids. From germline, CDR1 is SGHRS and CDR2 YFSETQ. The ends lost 4 bases at V and 3 bases at J; junction bases unmatched: 10. CDR3 protein: CASSGTSAIFYNEQFF. CDR3 in DNA: TGCGCCAGCAGCGGTACTAGCGCTATTTTCTACAATGAGCAGTTCTTC.

This chain connects TRBV18 to TRBJ2-1, with TRBD2 matching over 15 bases. V lost 3 bases, J lost 7 bases, and 4 bases stayed unmatched. CDR1 and CDR2 (germline): KGHSH, LQKENI. The CDR3 contains 16 residues. The CDR3 coding sequence is TGTGCCAGCTCACCCAGGACTAGCGGGAGGGGGAATGAGCAGTTCTTC. Residues: CASSPRTSGRGNEQFF.

The chain recombines TRBV12-3 or TRBV12-4 with TRBJ2-7, with 7 bases fitting TRBD1. The CDR3 covers 13 residues. The junction had 3 bases not matched to a gene; V was cut back by 3 bases and J by 4 bases. The CDR3 DNA sequence: TGTGCCAGCAGTTTTGACAGGGAGTACGAGCAGTACTTC. It yields the protein CASSFDREYEQYF.

Only a few counts were recorded for this clone. This rearrangement joins TRBV6-1 to TRBJ1-2, with D possibly TRBD1 on 5 matching bases. The CDR3 contains 14 residues. CDR1 and CDR2 from the germline V gene are MNHNS and SASEGT. V lost 3 bases and J lost 4, with 12 bases in between. The CDR3, as DNA: TGTGCCAGCAGTGAGGTGCAGGGTGGCTATGGCTACACCTTC. Its protein product is CASSEVQGGYGYTF.

This chain links TRBV6-5 with TRBJ1-1; tentative D call: TRBD1 (6 bases). Germline-derived CDR1 and CDR2 are MNHEY and SVGAGI. Trimming took 6 bases from V and 4 from J, leaving 18 bases between them. This CDR3 is 15 amino acids long. DNA of the CDR3: TGTGCCAGCAGAGTAGGATCACAGGGCGTCACTGAAGCTTTCTTT. Translated, it gives CASRVGSQGVTEAFF.

This chain links TRBV28 with TRBJ1-2; perhaps TRBD1 as D (6 bases). The CDR3 is 13 residues long. Germline-derived CDR1 and CDR2 are MDHEN and SYDVKM. CDR3 loop: CVTLDRRGYGYTF. The CDR3 DNA is TGTGTTACTCTGGACAGACGAGGCTATGGCTACACCTTC.

This chain joins TRBV5-1 and TRBJ2-1; 8 nucleotides line up with TRBD2. Unmatched junction bases numbered 4, after V lost 3 bases and J lost 8 bases. CDR1 is SGHRS and CDR2 is YFSETQ in the germline V gene. The CDR3 length is 13 residues. In nucleotides, the CDR3 is TGCGCCAGCAGCTCACGGGAGGGCGATGAGCAGTTCTTC. Amino acids: CASSSREGDEQFF.

J is TRBJ2-1 and V is TRBV19; 7 nucleotides match TRBD2. This CDR3 has 14 amino acids. CDR1 is LNHDA, CDR2 SQIVND, per germline (reference sequence). J lost 9 bases, V lost 9 bases, and 14 bases had no gene match. The CDR3 DNA sequence: TGTGCCAGCAGTCCCAACGGGAGGAGGGGTGAGCAGTTCTTC. Translating it yields CASSPNGRRGEQFF.

A remark on this clone: A far more abundant clone sits one base away, making this likely a read error. V usage is TRBV3-1 (or the pseudogene TRBV3-2) and J usage is TRBJ2-7; D is possibly TRBD2 (5 bases). Germline V CDR1 and CDR2: LGHDT, YNNKEL (reference sequence). The CDR3 is made up of 12 amino acids. Trimming removed 4 bases at V and 3 bases at J, with 7 bases between. CDR3 residues: CASSLGVYEQYF. The CDR3, as DNA: TGTGCCAGCAGCCTGGGAGTCTACGAGCAGTACTTC.

This chain links TRBV28 with TRBJ2-7; 9 nucleotides agree with TRBD1. The germline CDR1 and CDR2 sequences are MDHEN and SYDVKM. The CDR3 has 13 residues. The junction had 9 bases not matched to a gene; V was cut back by 8 bases and J by 7 bases. The CDR3: CASSGTGWEEQYF. CDR3 nucleotides: TGTGCCAGCTCCGGGACAGGGTGGGAGGAGCAGTACTTC.

J is TRBJ1-3 and V is TRBV6-6, with TRBD1 matching 7 bases. Germline CDR1 and CDR2: MNHNY and SVGAGI (reference sequence). This CDR3 region has 12 residues. Trimming took 6 bases from V and 7 from J; bases not matched to a gene: 3. CDR3 residues: CASRQGSNTIYF. In DNA, the CDR3 is TGTGCCAGCAGACAGGGGTCGAACACCATATATTTT.

V usage is TRBV4-1 and J usage is TRBJ1-2, with D possibly matching TRBD1 (6 bases). Germline V gene data show CDR1 as MGHRA and CDR2 as YSYEKL. CDR3 length: 14 amino acids. V lost 5 bases and J lost 2, with 12 bases in between. The CDR3 reads CASSRNRDNYGYTF. CDR3 nucleotide sequence: TGCGCCAGCAGCAGAAACAGGGACAACTATGGCTACACCTTC.

This rearrangement joins TRBV28 to TRBJ1-5; D is perhaps TRBD1 (5 bases). Per germline, CDR1 MDHEN and CDR2 SYDVKM. Trimming cost V 7 bases and J 0 bases, with 7 bases left between them. This CDR3 has 13 residues. The CDR3 reads CASKGFSNQPQHF. CDR3 nucleotides: TGTGCCAGCAAGGGGTTTAGCAATCAGCCCCAGCATTTT.